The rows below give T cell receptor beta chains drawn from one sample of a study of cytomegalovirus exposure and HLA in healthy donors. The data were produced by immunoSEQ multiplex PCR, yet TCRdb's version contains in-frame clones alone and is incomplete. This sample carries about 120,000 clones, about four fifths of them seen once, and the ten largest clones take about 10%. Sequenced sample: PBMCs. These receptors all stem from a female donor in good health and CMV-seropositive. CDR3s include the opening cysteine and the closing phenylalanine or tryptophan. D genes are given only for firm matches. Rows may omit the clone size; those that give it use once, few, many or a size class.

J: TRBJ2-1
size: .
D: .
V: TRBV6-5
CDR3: CASSSTQGNEQFF
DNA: TGTGCCAGCAGCTCCACCCAGGGGAATGAGCAGTTCTTC

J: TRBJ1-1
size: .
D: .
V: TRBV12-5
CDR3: CASGQDGFFEAFF
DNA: TGTGCTAGTGGTCAAGACGGGTTTTTTGAAGCTTTCTTT

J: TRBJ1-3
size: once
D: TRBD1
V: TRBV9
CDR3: CASSQRDRGHTIYF
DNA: TGTGCCAGCAGCCAAAGGGACAGGGGGCACACCATATATTTT

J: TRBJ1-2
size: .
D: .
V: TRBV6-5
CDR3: CASSLDRDYGYTF
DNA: TGTGCCAGCAGTCTCGACAGAGACTATGGCTACACCTTC

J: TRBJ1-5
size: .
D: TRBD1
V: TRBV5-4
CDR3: CASSSGTGNQPQHF
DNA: TGTGCCAGCAGCTCCGGGACAGGGAATCAGCCCCAGCATTTT

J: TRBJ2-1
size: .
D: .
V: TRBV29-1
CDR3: CSVEGLSYNEQFF
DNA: TGCAGCGTGGAGGGGCTGTCCTACAATGAGCAGTTCTTC

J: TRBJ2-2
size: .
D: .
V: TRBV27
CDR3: CASSSNTNTGELFF
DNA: TGTGCCAGCAGTTCCAACACGAACACCGGGGAGCTGTTTTTT

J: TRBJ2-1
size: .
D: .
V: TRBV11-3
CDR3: CASSLWGGIPNEQFF
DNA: TGTGCCAGCAGCTTATGGGGGGGCATCCCCAATGAGCAGTTCTTC

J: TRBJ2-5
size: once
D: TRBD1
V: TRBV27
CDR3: CASSLQGAVTETQYF
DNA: TGTGCCAGCAGCCTACAGGGGGCGGTAACGGAGACCCAGTACTTC

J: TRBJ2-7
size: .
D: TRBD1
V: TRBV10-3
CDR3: CAISGQGAGSYEQYF
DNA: TGTGCCATCAGTGGCCAGGGGGCAGGCTCCTACGAGCAGTACTTC

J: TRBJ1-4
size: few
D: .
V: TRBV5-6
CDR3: CASSLMVQGYNEKLFF
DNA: TGTGCCAGCAGCTTGATGGTGCAGGGTTACAATGAAAAACTGTTTTTT

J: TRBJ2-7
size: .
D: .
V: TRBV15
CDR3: CATSRESSSFSYEQYF
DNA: TGTGCCACCAGCAGAGAGTCTAGCTCGTTCTCCTACGAGCAGTACTTC

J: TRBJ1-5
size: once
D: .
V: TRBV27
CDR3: CASSYDSSNQPQHF
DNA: TGTGCCAGCAGTTACGACAGTAGCAATCAGCCCCAGCATTTT

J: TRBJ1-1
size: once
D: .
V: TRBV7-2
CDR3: CASSRNLILNTEAFF
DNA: TGTGCCAGCAGCCGTAACTTGATATTGAACACTGAAGCTTTCTTT

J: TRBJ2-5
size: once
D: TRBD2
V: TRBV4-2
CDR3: CASSSTSGQETQYF
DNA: TGTGCCAGCAGCTCGACTAGCGGACAAGAGACCCAGTACTTC

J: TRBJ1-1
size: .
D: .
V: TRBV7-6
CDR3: CASSLEGVYTEAFF
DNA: TGTGCCAGCAGCTTAGAAGGGGTTTACACTGAAGCTTTCTTT

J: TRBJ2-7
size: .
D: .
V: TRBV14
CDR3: CASSQEGVSYEQYF
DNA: TGTGCCAGCAGCCAAGAAGGAGTCTCCTACGAGCAGTACTTC

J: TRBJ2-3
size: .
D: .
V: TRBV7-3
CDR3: CASSLMGPADTQYF
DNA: TGTGCCAGCAGCTTAATGGGGCCGGCGGATACGCAGTATTTT

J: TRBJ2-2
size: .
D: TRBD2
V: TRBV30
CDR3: CAWKGGGDTGELFF
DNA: TGTGCCTGGAAGGGCGGGGGGGACACCGGGGAGCTGTTTTTT

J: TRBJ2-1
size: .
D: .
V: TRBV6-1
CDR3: CASSSPASSYNEQFF
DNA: TGTGCCAGCAGTTCGCCAGCGAGCTCCTACAATGAGCAGTTCTTC

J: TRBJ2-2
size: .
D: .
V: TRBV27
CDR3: CASSLQGRTGELFF
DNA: TGTGCCAGCAGTTTGCAGGGGCGCACCGGGGAGCTGTTTTTT

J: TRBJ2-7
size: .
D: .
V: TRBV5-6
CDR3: CASSSYYEQYF
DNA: TGTGCCAGCAGCTCATACTACGAGCAGTACTTC

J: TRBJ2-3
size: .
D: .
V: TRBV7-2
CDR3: CASSPTMAADTQYF
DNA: TGTGCCAGCAGCCCTACTATGGCCGCAGATACGCAGTATTTT

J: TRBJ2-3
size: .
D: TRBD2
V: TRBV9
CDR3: CASSSGLAGFSTDTQYF
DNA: TGTGCCAGCAGCTCGGGACTAGCGGGTTTCTCCACAGATACGCAGTATTTT

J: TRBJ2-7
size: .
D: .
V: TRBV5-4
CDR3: CASSFGLMGEQYF
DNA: TGTGCCAGCAGCTTCGGACTAATGGGCGAGCAGTACTTC

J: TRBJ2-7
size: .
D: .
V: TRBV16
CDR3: CASSQSLDYEQYF
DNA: TGTGCCAGCAGCCAATCATTAGACTACGAGCAGTACTTC

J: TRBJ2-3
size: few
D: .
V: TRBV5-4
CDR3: CASSLGAVSTDTQYF
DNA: TGTGCCAGCAGTCTTGGGGCGGTTAGCACAGATACGCAGTATTTT

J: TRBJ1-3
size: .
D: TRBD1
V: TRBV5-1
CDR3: CASSLEGAPGNTIYF
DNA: TGCGCCAGCAGCTTGGAGGGGGCGCCTGGAAACACCATATATTTT

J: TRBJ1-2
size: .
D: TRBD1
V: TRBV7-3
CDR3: CASSLGGGSEYGYTF
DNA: TGTGCCAGCAGCTTAGGAGGGGGCTCGGAGTATGGCTACACCTTC

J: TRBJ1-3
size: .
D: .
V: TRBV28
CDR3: CASSLGGSGNTIYF
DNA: TGTGCCAGCAGCCTGGGGGGCTCTGGAAACACCATATATTTT

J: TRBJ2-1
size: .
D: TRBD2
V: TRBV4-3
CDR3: CASSRTTSGAFREQFF
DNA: TGCGCCAGCAGCCGTACGACTAGCGGGGCCTTCAGGGAGCAGTTCTTC

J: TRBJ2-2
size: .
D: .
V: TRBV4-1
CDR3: CASSQDPRSELLF
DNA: TGCGCCAGCAGCCAAGATCCCCGGTCCGAGCTGCTTTTT

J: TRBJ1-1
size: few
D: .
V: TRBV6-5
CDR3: CASSSLTGSTEAFF
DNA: TGTGCCAGCAGTTCTCTCACAGGGAGCACTGAAGCTTTCTTT

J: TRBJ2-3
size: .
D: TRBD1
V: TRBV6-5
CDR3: CASSYLDREVTDTQYF
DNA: TGTGCCAGCAGTTACCTGGACAGGGAAGTCACAGATACGCAGTATTTT

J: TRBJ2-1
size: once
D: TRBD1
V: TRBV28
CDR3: CASSPGQVSYNEQFF
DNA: TGTGCCAGCAGTCCCGGACAGGTATCCTACAATGAGCAGTTCTTC

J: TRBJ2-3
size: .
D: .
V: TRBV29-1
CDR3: CSVDGGTDTQYF
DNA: TGCAGCGTTGACGGGGGCACAGATACGCAGTATTTT

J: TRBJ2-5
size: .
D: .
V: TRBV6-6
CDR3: CASSYGRETQYF
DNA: TGTGCCAGCAGTTACGGCCGCGAGACCCAGTACTTC

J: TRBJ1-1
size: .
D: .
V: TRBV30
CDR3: CAWRGPGVDEAFF
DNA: TGTGCCTGGAGGGGACCGGGGGTTGATGAAGCTTTCTTT

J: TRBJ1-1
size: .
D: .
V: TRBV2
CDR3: CASSPYTEAFF
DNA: TGTGCCAGCAGCCCGTACACTGAAGCTTTCTTT

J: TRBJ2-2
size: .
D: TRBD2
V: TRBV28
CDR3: CASSSPGRGGTGELFF
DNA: TGTGCCAGCAGTTCGCCGGGGAGGGGAGGAACCGGGGAGCTGTTTTTT

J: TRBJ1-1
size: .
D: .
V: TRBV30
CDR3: CAWSVNRVTEAFF
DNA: TGTGCCTGGAGTGTAAACAGGGTAACTGAAGCTTTCTTT

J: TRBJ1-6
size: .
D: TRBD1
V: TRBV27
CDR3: CASRDRNSPLHF
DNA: TGTGCCAGCCGGGACAGGAATTCACCCCTCCACTTT

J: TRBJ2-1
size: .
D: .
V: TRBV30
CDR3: CAWSGGKLSYNEQFF
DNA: TGTGCCTGGAGTGGCGGTAAGCTGTCCTACAATGAGCAGTTCTTC

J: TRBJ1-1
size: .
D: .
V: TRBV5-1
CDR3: CASSQEGNTEAFF
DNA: TGCGCCAGCTCCCAGGAGGGGAACACTGAAGCTTTCTTT

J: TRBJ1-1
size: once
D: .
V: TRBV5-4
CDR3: CASSLQGTGTEAFF
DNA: TGTGCCAGCAGCTTGCAGGGGACGGGCACTGAAGCTTTCTTT

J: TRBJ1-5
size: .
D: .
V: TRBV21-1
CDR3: CASNGGGGASNQPQHF
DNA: TGTGCCAGCAACGGGGGTGGGGGGGCCAGCAATCAGCCCCAGCATTTT

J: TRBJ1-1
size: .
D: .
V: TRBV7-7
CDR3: CASSFRQNTEAFF
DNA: TGTGCTAGCAGCTTTCGACAGAACACTGAAGCTTTCTTT

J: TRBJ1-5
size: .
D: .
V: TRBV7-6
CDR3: CASSPRSGPYSNQPQHF
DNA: TGTGCCAGCAGCCCTAGGTCCGGTCCCTATAGCAATCAGCCCCAGCATTTT

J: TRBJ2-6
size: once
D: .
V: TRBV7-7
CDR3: CASSQGHSGANVLTF
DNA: TGTGCCAGCAGCCAGGGCCACTCTGGGGCCAACGTCCTGACTTTC

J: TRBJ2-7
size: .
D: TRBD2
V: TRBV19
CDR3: CASSREPAGAAYEQYF
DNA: TGTGCCAGTAGTAGGGAGCCAGCGGGGGCCGCCTACGAGCAGTACTTC

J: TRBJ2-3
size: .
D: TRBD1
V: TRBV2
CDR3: CASSDRTGYTDTQYF
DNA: TGTGCCAGCAGTGACCGGACAGGCTACACAGATACGCAGTATTTT

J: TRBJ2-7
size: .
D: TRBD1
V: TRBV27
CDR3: CASSSTSGTGELSYEQYF
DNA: TGTGCCAGCAGTTCCACTTCTGGGACAGGGGAACTCTCCTACGAGCAGTACTTC

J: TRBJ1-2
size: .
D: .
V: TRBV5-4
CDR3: CASSRTDLNYGYTF
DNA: TGTGCCAGCAGCCGGACAGACCTTAACTATGGCTACACCTTC

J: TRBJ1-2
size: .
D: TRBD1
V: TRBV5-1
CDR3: CASSVQGASGYTF
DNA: TGCGCCAGCAGCGTACAGGGGGCATCTGGCTACACCTTC